This passage covers 20 T cell receptor beta chains from one sample sequenced in a study of T-cell reconstitution after alpha-beta-depleted transplantation in children. Unique molecular identifiers were used to barcode this TCRbeta library. TCRdb independently ran MiXCR on the PCR reads; one entry per CDR3 protein. The sample carries 200,000 or so distinct CDR3 sequences, about 6.6% recorded once. Material: PBMCs, obtained before TCRalphabeta/CD19-depleted stem cell transplant. These receptors were obtained from a boy between 2 and 10 years old with acute lymphoblastic leukemia, due to receive a stem cell transplant.

There are many counts of this clonotype. This chain joins TRBV18 and TRBJ2-7; TRBD2 agrees at 11 bases. V shed 4 bases, J shed 1 base, and the junction held 3 bases outside the gene matches. Germline V gene lookup returns CDR1 KGHSH and CDR2 LQKENI. The CDR3 sequence is 15 residues long. The CDR3 sequence is CASSQGLAASYEQYF. In nucleotides, the CDR3 is TGTGCCAGCTCACAGGGACTAGCGGCGTCCTACGAGCAGTACTTC.

This clonotype was seen ten or more times. The genes are TRBV7-2 and TRBJ2-7; D gene ambiguous. This CDR3 is built from 15 residues. V was cut by 2 bases and J by 3 bases, with 14 bases left in between. Germline V gene data show CDR1 as SGHTA and CDR2 as FQGNSA. In DNA form, the CDR3 reads TGTGCCAGCAGCTTATTAGATCCCTCGGACTACGAGCAGTACTTC. Its protein product is CASSLLDPSDYEQYF.

This clonotype occurred a few times. The chain uses TRBV6-4 and TRBJ2-7; D possibly corresponds to TRBD2 (6 bases). Germline CDR1 and CDR2: MRHNA and SNTAGT. Trimming stripped 0 bases from V and 3 bases from J, with 15 bases between. The CDR3 is 16 residues long. The DNA for the CDR3 is TGTGCCAGCAGTGACTCCTTTACTAGCCGATTCTACGAGCAGTACTTC. Protein sequence: CASSDSFTSRFYEQYF.

This clonotype has ten or more counts. The V and J genes are TRBV6-2 or TRBV6-3 and TRBJ2-4, with 10 bases fitting TRBD1. Germline CDR1 MNHEY, CDR2 SVGEGT. CDR3 length: 15 amino acids. V was clipped by 6 bases and J by 6 bases; unmatched bases: 8. The CDR3 DNA is TGTGCCAGCAGCGGGGGACAGGGGAGACCAAACATTCAGTACTTC. As protein: CASSGGQGRPNIQYF.

V is TRBV14 and J is TRBJ2-5; 8 nucleotides agree with TRBD2. CDR1 is SGHDN and CDR2 is FVKESK in the germline V gene. Trimming at V came to 4 bases and at J to 1 base, leaving 20 bases not matched to a gene. This CDR3 has 20 amino acids. The CDR3 spells CASSLRNQRTSPIVQETQYF. In DNA, the CDR3 is TGTGCCAGCAGCCTACGGAACCAGCGGACTAGCCCTATAGTCCAAGAGACCCAGTACTTC. The whole variable domain, remainder taken from reference TRBV14 and TRBJ2-5, is EAGVTQFPSHSVIEKGQTVTLRCDPISGHDNLYWYRRVMGKEIKFLLHFVKESKQDESGMPNNRFLAERTGGTYSTLKVQPAELEDSGVYFCASSLRNQRTSPIVQETQYFGPGTRLLVL.

This clonotype has just a few counts. The chain links TRBV5-1 to TRBJ2-1; 9 bases line up with TRBD2. The CDR3 contains 14 residues. With V trimmed by 4 bases and J by 6 bases, 5 bases remained unmatched. Germline V gene lookup returns CDR1 SGHRS and CDR2 YFSETQ. The CDR3 reads CASSAAGGPNEQFF. The CDR3 DNA sequence: TGCGCCAGCAGCGCTGCGGGGGGGCCCAATGAGCAGTTCTTC.

This clonotype occurred a few times. The J gene is TRBJ2-1, the V gene TRBV20-1, with 7 bases lining up with TRBD1. Germline V CDR1 and CDR2: DFQATT, SNEGSKA (reference sequence). This CDR3 has 18 residues. Trimming at V came to 0 bases and at J to 4 bases, leaving 15 bases not matched to a gene. CDR3 in amino acids: CSARDWWDRASGYNEQFF. The CDR3 DNA reads TGCAGTGCTAGAGATTGGTGGGACAGAGCTTCTGGTTACAATGAGCAGTTCTTC.

This clonotype has a count of ten or more. The rearrangement links TRBV7-8 to TRBJ2-5; 7 bases map to TRBD2. With V trimmed by 4 bases and J by 7 bases, 9 bases remained unmatched. Germline CDR1 SGHVS, CDR2 FQNEAQ. The CDR3 spans 14 residues. The CDR3 region is CASSSTRTGGTQYF. CDR3 bases: TGTGCCAGCAGCTCGACGAGGACGGGAGGGACCCAGTACTTC.

This clonotype showed up many times. V is TRBV7-3 and J is TRBJ2-3; D call uncertain. With 6 bases removed from V and 4 bases from J, the gap between germline ends came to 5 bases. The CDR3 is 11 residues long. CDR1 and CDR2 from the germline V gene are SGHTA and FQGTGA. In nucleotides, the CDR3 is TGTGCCAGCAGGCTAGCAGATACGCAGTATTTT. Amino acid sequence: CASRLADTQYF.

V gene TRBV20-1 combines with J gene TRBJ2-7; 12 nucleotides agree with TRBD2. CDR3 size: 17 residues. V trimming: 0 bases; J trimming: 6 bases; junction bases outside the gene matches: 12. Per the germline V gene, CDR1 is DFQATT and CDR2 is SNEGSKA (reference sequence). CDR3 in amino acids: CSARDPKTSGSKGEQYF. The CDR3 coding sequence is TGCAGTGCTAGAGATCCGAAGACTAGCGGGAGTAAAGGCGAGCAGTACTTC.

DNA of the CDR3: TGTGCCAGCAGCTTAGGTTGGCGGGGGGGCGGCAATGAGCAGTTCTTC. It translates to CASSLGWRGGGNEQFF. This rearrangement joins TRBV11-2 to TRBJ2-1, with 9 bases lining up with TRBD2. This CDR3 spans 16 amino acids. Germline loops: CDR1 SGHAT, CDR2 FQNNGV. J gave up 6 bases and V 1 base, and 7 bases lay outside the gene matches.

This chain uses TRBV6-1 with TRBJ2-5, with D perhaps assigned TRBD1 or TRBD2 (5 bases each). V was shortened by 6 bases and J by 0 bases, with 8 bases between the two germline ends. The CDR3 contains 13 residues. CDR1 and CDR2 (germline): MNHNS, SASEGT. The CDR3 spells CASSEGHQETQYF. CDR3 coding DNA: TGTGCCAGCAGCGAGGGACACCAAGAGACCCAGTACTTC.

This clonotype was detected a few times. The chain couples TRBV25-1 to TRBJ1-5; TRBD1 is a possible D gene (5 bases). V was clipped by 6 bases and J by 2 bases, with 8 bases between them. The CDR3 contains 13 residues. Germline V lookup: CDR1 MGHDK, CDR2 SYGVNS. The CDR3 nucleotides read TGTGCCAGCAGCGGCAGGGGCAATCAGCCCCAGCATTTT. Translated: CASSGRGNQPQHF.

In this sample, this clonotype turned up many times. The gene calls are TRBV11-3 and TRBJ2-5; tentatively, D is TRBD1 (5 bases). Deletions cut 2 bases from V and 6 bases from J, with 16 bases between. Germline assignment: CDR1 SGHNT and CDR2 YENEEA. The CDR3 has 15 residues. The CDR3 DNA reads as TGTGCCAGCAGCTTATTGGGGCAGGGTGTGAAGACCCAGTACTTC. Its translation: CASSLLGQGVKTQYF.

This clonotype was detected only a few times. The V and J genes are TRBV5-4 and TRBJ2-2, with D possibly TRBD2 on 5 matching bases. There are 17 residues in the CDR3. Trimming left V 4 bases short and J 4 bases short, with 20 bases between. In germline, CDR1 is SGHNT, CDR2 YYREEE (reference sequence). CDR3 bases: TGTGCCAGCAGCCTGAGGACCGTCGCTCGGGGCACCGGGGAGCTGTTTTTT. Protein product: CASSLRTVARGTGELFF.

This clonotype was detected many times. The rearrangement joins TRBV7-9 to TRBJ2-7; 9 positions agree with TRBD1. This CDR3 has 15 residues. Germline CDR1 SEHNR, CDR2 FQNEAQ (reference sequence). V lost 5 bases and J lost 5; bases outside the gene matches: 10. CDR3 sequence (DNA): TGTGCCAGCAGCCGACCGGGACAGGGTGGCCACGAGCAGTACTTC. It codes for CASSRPGQGGHEQYF.

In its sample, this clonotype was seen many times. This chain joins TRBV20-1 and TRBJ1-5; 9 bases map to TRBD1. V dropped 3 bases and J dropped 1; count of bases not matched to a gene: 7. This CDR3 region has 16 residues. In germline, CDR1 is DFQATT, CDR2 SNEGSKA (reference sequence). Here the CDR3 DNA reads TGCAGTGCTAGGAGGGGACAGGGTGGGAGCAATCAGCCCCAGCATTTT. Amino acid sequence: CSARRGQGGSNQPQHF.

The chain is built from TRBV4-3 and TRBJ2-3, with TRBD2 identical over 8 bases. The CDR3 runs 17 residues. CDR1 LGHNA and CDR2 YSLEER come from the germline V gene. Trimming took 2 bases from V and 2 from J; bases not matched to a gene: 9. The CDR3 bases are TGCGCCAGCAGCCAAAACCCGACTAGCGAACACACAGATACGCAGTATTTT. It is translated as CASSQNPTSEHTDTQYF.

This clonotype was picked up many times. The V and J genes are TRBV28 and TRBJ2-3, with TRBD2 matching over 11 bases. The V segment lost 5 bases and the J segment 6 bases; nucleotides outside the gene matches: 13. Germline CDR1 is MDHEN and CDR2 is SYDVKM. There are 17 residues in the CDR3. CDR3 sequence: CASSPLNPTSGKDTQYF. CDR3 bases: TGTGCCAGCAGTCCTCTCAATCCGACTAGCGGGAAGGATACGCAGTATTTT.

This clonotype was observed at least ten times. The chain recombines TRBV5-1 with TRBJ1-3; weak D call: TRBD1 (6 bases). Germline lookup yields CDR1 SGHRS and CDR2 YFSETQ. The CDR3 consists of 14 residues. Between the trimmed V and J ends, which lost 5 bases and 2 bases, there was a span of 11 bases. The CDR3: CASRPQGAGNTIYF. DNA of the CDR3: TGCGCCAGCAGACCACAGGGAGCTGGAAACACCATATATTTT.